The 27 T cell receptor beta chains presented below share a single source sample, sequenced in a study of control samples from healthy donors and cancer patients (dated by TCRdb to about 2020). Library method: the immunoSEQ multiplex PCR assay. The immuneACCESS repertoire file appears here via TCRdb, limited to in-frame rearrangements. These files lack a portion of the clones; in checked studies, under half of the deficit traces to unresolved V genes, and the cause of the others is not known. The sample table records 75,000 to 90,000 clones; over 75% of these occur just once. The ten top clones hold 2.1% of the sample. Sample: blood. These receptors came from a woman aged 40 to 50 in good health.

V is TRBV9 and J is TRBJ2-1; D is possibly TRBD1 or TRBD2 (6 bases each). Between the trimmed V and J ends, which lost 0 bases and 15 bases, there was a span of 13 bases. The CDR3 sequence is 12 residues long. Germline CDR1 reads SGDLS; CDR2 reads YYNGEE. The CDR3 loop reads CASSVDGGPPFF. CDR3 nucleotide sequence: TGTGCCAGCAGCGTAGATGGGGGGCCGCCGTTCTTC.

Concerning this clone itself: One end of the junction fails to match germline, which may point to a read error. The chain uses TRBV12-3 or TRBV12-4 and TRBJ1-2; tentatively, D is TRBD1 (6 bases). This CDR3 comprises 12 residues. The CDR3 DNA follows: TGTGCCAGCAGTTTCGGACAGCGTTGGGGGGCCTTC. It is translated as CASSFGQRWGAF.

CDR3 residues: CASRPRTGGAGGNQPQHF. As DNA, the CDR3 is TGTGCCAGCAGGCCTCGGACAGGGGGCGCAGGGGGCAATCAGCCCCAGCATTTT. V and J are TRBV27 and TRBJ1-5, with 11 nucleotides matching TRBD1. This CDR3 contains 18 residues. V lost 6 bases and J lost 2; bases outside the gene matches: 12. The V gene's germline CDR1 is MNHEY and CDR2 SMNVEV (reference sequence).

This sequence joins TRBV7-2 and TRBJ2-3, with 8 bases fitting TRBD2. The CDR3 is 16 amino acids. Per the germline V gene, CDR1 is SGHTA and CDR2 is FQGNSA. J was trimmed by 1 base and V by 1 base; bases with no gene match: 4. DNA for the CDR3: TGTGCCAGCAGCTTAGTCAGCGGGGGTGGCACAGATACGCAGTATTTT. This sequence encodes CASSLVSGGGTDTQYF. Full variable domain (remainder filled in from reference TRBV7-2 and TRBJ2-3): GAGVSQSPSNKVTEKGKDVELRCDPISGHTALYWYRQSLGQGLEFLIYFQGNSAPDKSGLPSDRFSAERTGGSVSTLTIQRTQQEDSAVYLCASSLVSGGGTDTQYFGPGTRLTVL.

This rearrangement joins TRBV18 to TRBJ2-7; TRBD2 agrees at 10 bases. Germline V gene data show CDR1 as KGHSH and CDR2 as LQKENI. Losses at the gene ends were 4 bases for V and 6 bases for J; bases not matched to a gene: 21. The CDR3 extends over 19 amino acids. The CDR3 loop reads CASSLFRGSGGVQVPEQYF. In nucleotides, the CDR3 is TGTGCCAGCTCACTCTTCCGGGGGAGCGGGGGGGTTCAAGTCCCCGAGCAGTACTTC.

The J gene is TRBJ2-7, the V gene TRBV5-8; D might be TRBD1 (6 bases). The CDR3 contains 16 residues. V lost 3 bases, J lost 0 bases, and 16 bases lay in between. The germline CDR1 and CDR2 sequences are SGHTS and YDEGEE. For the CDR3, the DNA is TGTGCCAGCAGCTCACTCGGGACAAGGAGCTCCTACGAGCAGTACTTC. Protein sequence: CASSSLGTRSSYEQYF.

V is TRBV6-2 or TRBV6-3 and J is TRBJ1-2; D is possibly TRBD1 (6 bases). The CDR3 contains 16 residues. Germline assignment: CDR1 MNHEY and CDR2 SVGEGT. V shed 2 bases and J shed 3 bases, with 16 bases lying between them. DNA of the CDR3: TGTGCCAGCAGTTACGAGGGGGGAACAAGATACTATGGCTACACCTTC. As protein: CASSYEGGTRYYGYTF.

This clone has just a few counts. Other nucleotide sequences from this sample produce the same CDR3. This chain links TRBV7-9 with TRBJ1-5, with unresolved D. V was clipped by 5 bases and J by 2 bases, with 4 bases between them. The CDR3 has 12 amino acids. CDR1 is SEHNR, CDR2 FQNEAQ, per germline (reference sequence). CDR3 DNA sequence: TGTGCCAGCAGCCCCGGCAATCAGCCCCAGCATTTT. Its protein product is CASSPGNQPQHF.

The rearrangement uses TRBV21-1 and TRBJ2-3; the table's D call of TRBD2 was not tested on the DNA. TRBV21-1 is given as a pseudogene. This CDR3 region has 17 residues. For the CDR3, the DNA is TGTGCCAGCAGCAAATTTCTTGGGCGGGGGGGCCCAGATACGCAGTATTTT. Translation: CASSKFLGRGGPDTQYF.

The chain combines TRBV4-3 with TRBJ1-6; no definite D call. CDR3 length: 12 amino acids. Trimming pared 3 bases from V and 10 bases from J, leaving 7 bases between. Germline V lookup: CDR1 LGHNA, CDR2 YSLEER. The CDR3 region is CASSQDLSPLHF. CDR3 in DNA: TGCGCCAGCAGCCAGGACCTCTCACCCCTCCACTTT.

This clone was counted between two and nine times. The J gene is TRBJ1-3, the V gene TRBV5-8; maybe TRBD1 (6 bases). Per germline, CDR1 SGHTS and CDR2 YDEGEE. The V end was cut by 0 bases, the J end by 11 bases, with 12 bases between. The CDR3 runs to 13 residues. CDR3 loop: CASSLGTAGPIYF. The CDR3 DNA sequence: TGTGCCAGCAGCTTGGGGACAGCCGGGCCCATATATTTT.

The chain couples TRBV20-1 to TRBJ2-7; tentative D call: TRBD1 (5 bases). The CDR3 loop spans 13 amino acids. Germline CDR1 is DFQATT and CDR2 is SNEGSKA (reference sequence). The V end lost 6 bases, the J end lost 2 bases, and 14 bases lay between the germline ends. The CDR3 coding sequence is TGCAGTGCGAGTACGACAGAAACCTACGAGCAGTACTTC. Translation gives CSASTTETYEQYF.

The chain combines TRBV3-1 (or the pseudogene TRBV3-2) with TRBJ1-2, with TRBD1 matching 9 bases. The CDR3 length is 14 residues. In germline, CDR1 is LGHDT, CDR2 YNNKEL (reference sequence). Trimming at V came to 6 bases and at J to 6 bases, leaving 8 bases not matched to a gene. In nucleotides, the CDR3 is TGTGCCAGCAGTCAGGGGACAGGGTACGATGGCTACACCTTC. Protein: CASSQGTGYDGYTF.

This chain uses TRBV5-4 with TRBJ1-2, with 9 bases matching TRBD1. Germline V lookup: CDR1 SGHNT, CDR2 YYREEE (reference sequence). The CDR3 length is 16 residues. J lost 7 bases, V lost 4 bases, and 14 bases had no gene match. The CDR3 loop reads CASSPQGGQGRSGYTF. CDR3 DNA sequence: TGTGCCAGCAGCCCCCAAGGGGGACAGGGTAGGAGTGGCTACACCTTC.

The chain recombines TRBV2 with TRBJ2-7; tentative D call: TRBD2 (7 bases). The length of the CDR3 is 15 residues. Trimming removed 7 bases at V and 1 base at J, with 17 bases between. Germline V gives CDR1 SNHLY, CDR2 FYNNEI. In DNA, the CDR3 is TGTGCCAGCACCTTTAGGGAGGGGGAGTCCTACGAGCAGTACTTC. Translated: CASTFREGESYEQYF.

This clone was seen a few times. V gene TRBV11-3 combines with J gene TRBJ1-2, with TRBD1 as a possible D gene (6 bases). Between the trimmed V and J ends, which lost 6 bases and 11 bases, there was a span of 16 bases. CDR1 is SGHNT and CDR2 is YENEEA in the germline V gene. This CDR3 contains 12 residues. The CDR3 is CASSSQGSSYTF. DNA of the CDR3: TGTGCCAGCAGTTCACAGGGTTCGAGTTACACCTTC.

This rearrangement joins TRBV5-1 to TRBJ2-5; no firm D call. Germline CDR1 and CDR2: SGHRS and YFSETQ. The CDR3 loop spans 9 amino acids. V was cut by 1 base and J by 8 bases, with 0 bases left in between. CDR3 amino acids: CASSLTQYF. Written as DNA, the CDR3 is TGCGCCAGCAGCTTGACCCAGTACTTC.

The gene calls are TRBV3-1 (or the pseudogene TRBV3-2) and TRBJ1-2; tentative D call: TRBD1 (6 bases). This CDR3 has 14 amino acids. With 4 bases removed from V and 8 bases from J, the gap between germline ends came to 17 bases. CDR1 is LGHDT and CDR2 is YNNKEL in the germline V gene (reference sequence). CDR3 sequence reads: CASSPQGPVLGYTF. CDR3 in DNA: TGTGCCAGCAGCCCACAGGGTCCCGTCTTGGGCTACACCTTC.

The chain couples TRBV25-1 to TRBJ1-1; a weak D match, TRBD1 (6 bases). The V and J ends lost 0 bases and 7 bases respectively, with 12 bases between them. The CDR3 runs 14 residues. CDR1 and CDR2 (germline): MGHDK, SYGVNS. The chain's CDR3 is CASSEYSGRGEAFF. CDR3 DNA sequence: TGTGCCAGCAGTGAATATTCGGGCAGGGGTGAAGCTTTCTTT. The full variable domain, its missing parts supplied by reference TRBV25-1 and TRBJ1-1, is EADIYQTPRYLVIGTGKKITLECSQTMGHDKMYWYQQDPGMELHLIHYSYGVNSTEKGDLSSESTVSRIRTEHFPLTLESARPSHTSQYLCASSEYSGRGEAFFGQGTRLTVV.

The CDR3 sequence: CASSETGAGELFF. In DNA form, the CDR3 reads TGTGCCAGCAGTGAAACAGGAGCCGGGGAGCTGTTTTTT. The rearrangement links TRBV12-3 or TRBV12-4 to TRBJ2-2; the D gene is possibly TRBD1 (5 bases). V shed 5 bases and J shed 6 bases, with 10 bases lying between them. The CDR3 sequence is 13 residues long.

The V gene is TRBV30, the J gene TRBJ1-2; 7 nucleotides align to TRBD1. Per germline, CDR1 GTSNPN and CDR2 SVGIG (reference sequence). V trimming: 0 bases; J trimming: 6 bases; junction bases outside the gene matches: 19. The CDR3 has 18 residues. The CDR3 region is CAWSVQLRGGRGTDGYTF. For the CDR3, the DNA is TGTGCCTGGAGTGTACAACTGCGGGGAGGCAGGGGGACCGATGGCTACACCTTC.

This rearrangement joins TRBV6-1 to TRBJ1-2; D call uncertain. Trimming took off 2 bases at V and 7 bases at J, with 14 bases between the two ends. The CDR3 contains 14 residues. Looked up from germline, CDR1 is MNHNS and CDR2 is SASEGT. The CDR3 here is CASSEREQSAGYTF. CDR3 DNA sequence: TGTGCCAGCAGTGAAAGGGAACAAAGTGCTGGCTACACCTTC.

This clone showed up just a few times. The chain combines TRBV5-5 with TRBJ1-2, with 7 bases fitting TRBD1. The CDR3 spans 13 residues. Germline values: CDR1 SGHKS, CDR2 YYEKEE (reference sequence). J gave up 9 bases and V 1 base, and 6 bases lay outside the gene matches. Here the CDR3 DNA reads TGTGCCAGCAGCTTGCAGGGGGATAGGAGCTACACCTTC. Protein: CASSLQGDRSYTF.

This rearrangement joins TRBV9 to TRBJ1-2; D possibly corresponds to TRBD1 (5 bases). The CDR3 length is 14 residues. Between the trimmed V and J ends, which lost 0 bases and 6 bases, there was a span of 12 bases. Looked up from germline, CDR1 is SGDLS and CDR2 is YYNGEE. CDR3 protein: CASSVEESGHGYTF. In DNA, the CDR3 is TGTGCCAGCAGCGTAGAAGAGTCGGGGCATGGCTACACCTTC.

This clone turned up a few times. The chain recombines TRBV9 with TRBJ1-6, with a tentative D call TRBD1 (6 bases). Trimming removed 3 bases at V and 6 bases at J, with 13 bases between. Germline V gene lookup returns CDR1 SGDLS and CDR2 YYNGEE. This CDR3 spans 15 amino acids. The CDR3 region is CASSAGQSGNSPLHF. For the CDR3, the DNA is TGTGCCAGCAGCGCCGGACAGTCGGGTAATTCACCCCTCCACTTT.

The chain uses TRBV19 and TRBJ2-2; D remains ambiguous. The CDR3 sequence is 15 residues long. V was cut by 4 bases and J by 1 base, with 10 bases left in between. The V gene's germline CDR1 is LNHDA and CDR2 SQIVND (reference sequence). CDR3 in amino acids: CASSRETRNTGELFF. CDR3 DNA sequence: TGTGCCAGTAGTAGAGAGACACGGAACACCGGGGAGCTGTTTTTT. The full variable domain, completed using reference TRBV19 and TRBJ2-2, is DGGITQSPKYLFRKEGQNVTLSCEQNLNHDAMYWYRQDPGQGLRLIYYSQIVNDFQKGDIAEGYSVSREKKESFPLTVTSAQKNPTAFYLCASSRETRNTGELFFGEGSRLTVL.

The chain joins TRBV7-8 to TRBJ2-3; 8 nucleotides match TRBD2. Looked up from germline, CDR1 is SGHVS and CDR2 is FQNEAQ. The V and J ends lost 1 base and 5 bases, in that order; junction bases with no gene match: 17. There are 19 residues in the CDR3. As DNA, the CDR3 is TGTGCCAGCAGCTTAGTGAGGAGGGTAGCGGGGCCGAACAAAGATACGCAGTATTTT. Amino acid sequence: CASSLVRRVAGPNKDTQYF.